The 2 T cell receptor beta chains below come from one sample, sequenced in a study of cytomegalovirus exposure and HLA in healthy donors. Primers included in the PCR were 60 Vbeta and 13 Jbeta primers. The data were produced by immunoSEQ multiplex PCR, yet TCRdb's version contains in-frame clones alone and is incomplete. The table lists 150,000 to 200,000 clones, about 80% of them singletons. The source material was PBMCs. The receptors stem from a woman aged 45-65 years in good health and CMV-seropositive.

The rearrangement uses TRBV7-6 and TRBJ2-7; 11 nucleotides line up with TRBD1. The CDR3 consists of 14 residues. The germline gives CDR1 SGHVS, CDR2 FNYEAQ. The V and J ends lost 5 bases and 4 bases, in that order; junction bases with no gene match: 4. CDR3 sequence: CASSIGQGAYEQYF. Here the CDR3 DNA reads TGTGCCAGCAGCATCGGACAGGGGGCTTACGAGCAGTACTTC.

This sequence joins TRBV7-9 and TRBJ1-2; the match to TRBD1 covers 11 bases. The J segment lost 4 bases and the V segment lost 4 bases, leaving 11 bases of the junction unmatched. This CDR3 comprises 17 residues. CDR1 and CDR2 (germline): SEHNR, FQNEAQ (reference sequence). The CDR3 loop is CASSSGDRGKRGYGYTF. The CDR3 nucleotides read TGTGCCAGCAGCTCCGGGGACAGGGGGAAGAGAGGCTATGGCTACACCTTC.